This entry concerns a single T cell receptor (beta chain). Its antigen is undetermined. The time point was: pre-treatment baseline. Patients had no prior systemic cancer treatment, immunosuppressants or other active cancers. Sequenced by immunoSEQ multiplex PCR; TCRdb stores in-frame clones only, minus some. The sample includes 15,000 or so clones, 84% of them seen just once. The CDR3 totals 15 residues. V lost 4 bases to trimming and J lost 4 bases, with 14 bases between them. Germline CDR1 SGHTA, CDR2 FQGTGA. This specimen belongs to a study of blood T cell dynamics during melanoma immunotherapy. On the study more broadly: First-line therapy was either pembrolizumab or nivolumab with ipilimumab for metastatic melanoma. Study-wide points: Whether repertoire-driving clones were melanoma-specific could not be determined.

Sequenced here: blood, sampled from a patient treated with checkpoint blockade. The chain is built from TRBV7-3 and TRBJ2-1, with D perhaps given as TRBD1 or TRBD2 (7 bases each). The receptor was isolated from a human donor with melanoma. In DNA form, the CDR3 reads TGTGCCAGCAGCTCCCCAGGGGGGGAATACAATGAGCAGTTCTTC. Encoded protein: CASSSPGGEYNEQFF.